Shown below are 5 T cell receptor beta chains from a single sample sequenced in a study of monozygotic twins with inflammatory bowel disease. With the 5' RACE reads reprocessed, TCRdb shows one record per CDR3 protein and no DNA. The specimen's table records around 450,000 distinct CDR3 sequences. The sequenced material came from blood. The receptors shown here come from a human donor with ulcerative colitis or Crohn's disease, or a healthy co-twin of an affected twin (not recorded which).

The J gene is TRBJ2-3, the V gene TRBV9; TCRdb selects TRBD1, and the lack of DNA leaves this call unchecked. CDR3 size: 15 residues. The germline V gene encodes CDR1 SGDLS and CDR2 YYNGEE. CDR3 loop: CASSTQGGITDTQYF.

The chain uses TRBV7-9 and TRBJ2-5; TCRdb's assignment of TRBD2 cannot be checked, as there is no DNA. Germline V lookup: CDR1 SEHNR, CDR2 FQNEAQ (reference sequence). CDR3 size: 15 residues. This CDR3 reads CASSLDGGAGETQYF.

The V gene is TRBV30, the J gene TRBJ2-2; TCRdb indicates TRBD1, and absent DNA this call remains unverified. Germline V gene lookup returns CDR1 GTSNPN and CDR2 SVGIG (reference sequence). The CDR3 spans 15 residues. The CDR3 is CAWSVDRGGTGELFF.

This CDR3 is CASSLTPGGPLDTQYF. This chain connects TRBV7-3 to TRBJ2-3; TCRdb's D call of TRBD2 is untestable without DNA. CDR1 and CDR2 (germline): SGHTA, FQGTGA. The CDR3 sequence is 16 residues long.

The rearrangement joins TRBV13 to TRBJ2-7; TCRdb's D gene call, TRBD1, goes unchecked for lack of DNA. The CDR3 consists of 14 residues. In germline, CDR1 is PRHDT, CDR2 FYEKMQ (reference sequence). CDR3 region: CASSLGGGKHEQYF.